This T cell receptor beta chain is drawn from a study of vaccination effects on CD4 cells after COVID-19. On the study more broadly: The participants, recipients of two vaccine doses, got either BNT162b2 or mRNA-1273. Study-wide results and caveats: Cross-reaction with common cold coronaviruses was seen in only 1 of 255 vaccine-induced clones from healthy vaccinees.

V lost 0 bases to trimming and J lost 0 bases, with 11 bases between them. From germline, CDR1 is LGHDT and CDR2 YNNKEL (reference sequence). This CDR3 is 17 amino acids long. As for this clone: No antigen is known for it.

Viral peptide pools were used in the ViraFEST assay to expand antigen-specific CD4+ T cells, and sequencing came afterward. Isolation of CD4+ T cells took place after about ten days of culture. No vaccinee had earlier SARS-CoV-2 infection, and nucleocapsid antibodies were negative. Using immunoSEQ multiplex PCR, the repertoire was profiled, and TCRdb retains in-frame clones only, with some absent. Here the sample spans some 77,000 clones, approximately 70% being singletons. This TCR came from a human donor who received a COVID-19 vaccine. Sequencing was performed on CD4+ T cells from PBMCs cultured with HCoV-OC43 spike peptides, taken before COVID-19 vaccination. The subset denotes: HCoV-OC43 spike overlapping peptide pool stimulation. The V gene is TRBV3-1 (or the pseudogene TRBV3-2), the J gene TRBJ2-2; maybe TRBD2 (5 bases). CDR3 nucleotides: TGTGCCAGCAGCCAAGAGCTAATGGGAGCGAACACCGGGGAGCTGTTTTTT. It translates to CASSQELMGANTGELFF.